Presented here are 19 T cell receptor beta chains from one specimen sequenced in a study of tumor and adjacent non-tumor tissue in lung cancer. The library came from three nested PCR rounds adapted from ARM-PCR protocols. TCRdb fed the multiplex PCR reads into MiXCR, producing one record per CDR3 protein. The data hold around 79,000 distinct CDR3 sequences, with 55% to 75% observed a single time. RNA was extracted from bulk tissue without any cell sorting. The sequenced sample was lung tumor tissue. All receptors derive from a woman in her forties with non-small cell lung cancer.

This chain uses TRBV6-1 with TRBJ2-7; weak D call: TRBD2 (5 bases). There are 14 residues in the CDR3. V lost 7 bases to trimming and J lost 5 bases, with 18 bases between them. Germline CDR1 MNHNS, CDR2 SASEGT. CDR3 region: CASTHNGEEDEQYF. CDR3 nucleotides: TGTGCCAGCACGCACAACGGAGAGGAGGACGAGCAGTACTTC.

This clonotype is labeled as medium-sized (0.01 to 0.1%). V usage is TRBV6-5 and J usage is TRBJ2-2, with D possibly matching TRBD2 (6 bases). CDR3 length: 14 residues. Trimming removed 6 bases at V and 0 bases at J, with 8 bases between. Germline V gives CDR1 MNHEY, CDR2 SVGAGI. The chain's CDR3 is CASRLAPNTGELFF. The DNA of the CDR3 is TGTGCCAGCAGACTAGCTCCGAACACCGGGGAGCTGTTTTTT.

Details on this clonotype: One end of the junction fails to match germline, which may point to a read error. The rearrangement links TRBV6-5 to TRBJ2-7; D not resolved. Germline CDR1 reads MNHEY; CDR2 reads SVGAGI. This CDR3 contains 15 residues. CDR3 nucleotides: TGTGCCAACAGTTACTCGGCTAGTGGGTACTACGAGCAGTACTTC. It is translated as CANSYSASGYYEQYF.

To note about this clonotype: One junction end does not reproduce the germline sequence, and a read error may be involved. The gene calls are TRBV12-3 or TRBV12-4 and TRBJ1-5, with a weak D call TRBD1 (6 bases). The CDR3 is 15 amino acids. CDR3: CASSSDRINNQRQHF. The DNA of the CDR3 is TGTGCCAGCAGTTCCGACAGGATTAACAATCAGCGCCAGCATTTT.

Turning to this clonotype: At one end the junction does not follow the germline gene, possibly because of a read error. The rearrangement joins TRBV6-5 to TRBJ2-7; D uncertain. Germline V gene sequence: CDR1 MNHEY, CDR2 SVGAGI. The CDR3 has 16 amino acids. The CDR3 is CASSYSRKLLSYEQYF. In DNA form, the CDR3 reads TGTGCCAGCAGTTACTCGAGGAAGCTTCTCTCCTACGAACAGTACTTC.

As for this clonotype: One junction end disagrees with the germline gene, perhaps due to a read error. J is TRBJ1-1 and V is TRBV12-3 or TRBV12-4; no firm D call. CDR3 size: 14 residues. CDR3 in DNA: TGTGCCAGCAGTTTTACCGGGCAAAACACTGAACCTTTCTTT. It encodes CASSFTGQNTEPFF.

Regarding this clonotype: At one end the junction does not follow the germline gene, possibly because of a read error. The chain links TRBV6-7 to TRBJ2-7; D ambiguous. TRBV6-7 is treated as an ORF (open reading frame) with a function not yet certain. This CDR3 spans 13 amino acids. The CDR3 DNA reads TGTGCCAGCAGTGCCGACCTTCGATACGAGAAGTACTTC. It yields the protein CASSADLRYEKYF.

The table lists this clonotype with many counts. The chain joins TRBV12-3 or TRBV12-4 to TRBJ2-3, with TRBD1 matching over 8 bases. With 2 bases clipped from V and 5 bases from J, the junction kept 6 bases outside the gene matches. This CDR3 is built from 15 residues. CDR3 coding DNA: TGTGCCAGCAGTTTAAGCAGGGGGCAGGGAGATACGCAGTATTTT. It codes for CASSLSRGQGDTQYF.

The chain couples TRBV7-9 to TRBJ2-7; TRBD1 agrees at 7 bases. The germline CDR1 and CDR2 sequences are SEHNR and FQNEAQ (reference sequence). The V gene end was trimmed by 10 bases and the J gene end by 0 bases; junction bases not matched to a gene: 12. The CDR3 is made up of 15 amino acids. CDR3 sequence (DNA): TGTGCCAACAGTTTGGGACAGACAGTCTCCTACGAGCAGTACTTC. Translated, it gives CANSLGQTVSYEQYF.

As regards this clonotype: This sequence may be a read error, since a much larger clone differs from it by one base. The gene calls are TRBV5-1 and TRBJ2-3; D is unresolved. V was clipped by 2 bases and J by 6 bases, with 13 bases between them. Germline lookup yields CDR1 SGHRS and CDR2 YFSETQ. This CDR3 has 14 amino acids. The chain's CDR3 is CASSFGINVDTQYF. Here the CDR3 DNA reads TGCGCCAGCAGCTTCGGCATCAATGTCGATACGCAGTATTTT.

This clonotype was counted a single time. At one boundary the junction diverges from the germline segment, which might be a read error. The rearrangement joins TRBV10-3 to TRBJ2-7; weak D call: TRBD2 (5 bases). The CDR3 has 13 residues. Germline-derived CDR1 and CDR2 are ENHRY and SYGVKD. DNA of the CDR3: TGTGCTATCAGTACAGCGGAAGGAGGCGAGCAATACTTC. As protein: CAISTAEGGEQYF.

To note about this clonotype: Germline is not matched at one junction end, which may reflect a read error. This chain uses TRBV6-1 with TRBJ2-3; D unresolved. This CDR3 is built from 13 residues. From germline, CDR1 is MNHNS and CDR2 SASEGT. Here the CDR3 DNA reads TGTGCCACCAGTCGACTCATCCCAAATATGCAGTATTTT. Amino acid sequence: CATSRLIPNMQYF.

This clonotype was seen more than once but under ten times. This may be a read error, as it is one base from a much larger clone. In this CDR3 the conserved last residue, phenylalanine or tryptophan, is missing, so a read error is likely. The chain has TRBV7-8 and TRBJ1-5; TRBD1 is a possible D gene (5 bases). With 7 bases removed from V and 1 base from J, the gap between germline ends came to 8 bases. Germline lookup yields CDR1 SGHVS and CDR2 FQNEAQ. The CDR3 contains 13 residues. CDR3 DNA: TGTGCCAGCACCTACAGGAGCAATCAGCCCCAGCATATT. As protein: CASTYRSNQPQHI.

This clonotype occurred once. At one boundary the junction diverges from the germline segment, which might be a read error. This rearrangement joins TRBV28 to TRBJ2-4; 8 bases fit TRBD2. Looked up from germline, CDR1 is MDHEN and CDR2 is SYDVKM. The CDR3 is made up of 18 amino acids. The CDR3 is CASSYTGRGALSKNIEYF. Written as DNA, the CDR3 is TGTGCCAGCAGCTACACGGGGCGGGGGGCACTTAGTAAAAACATTGAGTACTTC. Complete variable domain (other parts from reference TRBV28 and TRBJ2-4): DVKVTQSSRYLVKRTGEKVFLECVQDMDHENMFWYRQDPGLGLRLIYFSYDVKMKEKGDIPEGYSVSREKKERFSLILESASTNQTSMYLCASSYTGRGALSKNIEYFGAGTRLSVL.

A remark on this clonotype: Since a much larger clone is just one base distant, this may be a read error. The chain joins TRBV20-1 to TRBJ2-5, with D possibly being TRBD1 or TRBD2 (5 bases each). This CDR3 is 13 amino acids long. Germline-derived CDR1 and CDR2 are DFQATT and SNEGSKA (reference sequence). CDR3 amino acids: CSAREGDQDTQYF. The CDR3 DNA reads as TGCAGTGCTAGAGAAGGGGACCAAGATACCCAGTACTTC.

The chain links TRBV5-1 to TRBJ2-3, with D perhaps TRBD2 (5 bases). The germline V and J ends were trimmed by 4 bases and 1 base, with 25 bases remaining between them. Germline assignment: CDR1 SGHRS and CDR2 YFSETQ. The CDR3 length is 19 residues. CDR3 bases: TGCGCCAGCAGCCTCAGCCAAGGTGGCATGGCGAGGGGCACAGATACGCAGTATTTT. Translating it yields CASSLSQGGMARGTDTQYF. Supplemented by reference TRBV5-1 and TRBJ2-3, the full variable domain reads KAGVTQTPRYLIKTRGQQVTLSCSPISGHRSVSWYQQTPGQGLQFLFEYFSETQRNKGNFPGRFSGRQFSNSRSEMNVSTLELGDSALYLCASSLSQGGMARGTDTQYFGPGTRLTVL.

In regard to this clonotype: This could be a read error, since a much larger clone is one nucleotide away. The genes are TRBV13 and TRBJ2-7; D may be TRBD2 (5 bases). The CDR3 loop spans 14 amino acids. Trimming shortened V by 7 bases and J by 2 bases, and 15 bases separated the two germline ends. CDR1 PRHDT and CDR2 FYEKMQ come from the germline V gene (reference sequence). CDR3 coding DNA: TGTGCCAGCACCTCAGAGGACGGGACCTACGAGCAGTACTTC. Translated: CASTSEDGTYEQYF.

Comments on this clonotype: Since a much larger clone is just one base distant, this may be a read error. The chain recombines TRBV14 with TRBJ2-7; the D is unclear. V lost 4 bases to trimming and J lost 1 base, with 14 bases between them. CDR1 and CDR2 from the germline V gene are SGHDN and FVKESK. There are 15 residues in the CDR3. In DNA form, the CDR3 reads TGTGCCAGCAGCCTTTCTCGGATCTCTTCCTACGAGCAGTACTTC. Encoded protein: CASSLSRISSYEQYF.

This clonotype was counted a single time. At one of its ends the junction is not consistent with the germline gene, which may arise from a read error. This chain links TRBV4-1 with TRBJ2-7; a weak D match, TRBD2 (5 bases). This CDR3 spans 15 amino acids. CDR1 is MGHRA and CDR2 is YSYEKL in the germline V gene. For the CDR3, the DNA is TGCGTCAGCAACCAAGTCCAACGGACCGAGGGCGAGCAGTACTTC. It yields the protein CVSNQVQRTEGEQYF.